Below, 6 T cell receptor beta chains from the same sample are listed, as sequenced in a study of cytomegalovirus exposure and HLA in healthy donors. PCR involved 60 Vbeta and 13 Jbeta primers. Profiled with immunoSEQ multiplex PCR; TCRdb holds only in-frame clones, not every one. The sample lists roughly 100,000 clones, 82% occurring once. Sequenced sample: PBMCs. These TCRs come from a man aged 50-59 years in good health and CMV-seronegative.

V and J are TRBV15 and TRBJ1-2; D remains unclear. The V end was cut by 0 bases, the J end by 8 bases, with 10 bases between. Germline assignment: CDR1 LNHNV and CDR2 YYDKDF (reference sequence). The CDR3 is 13 residues long. CDR3: CATSRDRSSGYTF. CDR3 coding DNA: TGTGCCACCAGCAGAGACAGGTCCAGCGGCTACACCTTC.

This sequence joins TRBV6-1 and TRBJ2-1; 13 bases agree with TRBD2. Trimming removed 2 bases from V and 10 bases from J; junction bases left unmatched: 8. The CDR3 loop spans 16 amino acids. Germline values: CDR1 MNHNS, CDR2 SASEGT. The CDR3, as DNA: TGTGCCAGCAGTGAAAAAGGAACTAGCGGGGGGGCGGAGCAGTTCTTC. This codes for CASSEKGTSGGAEQFF.

The V call is TRBV10-2, the J call TRBJ1-4, with D perhaps matching TRBD1 (5 bases). Trimming removed 2 bases at V and 8 bases at J, with 15 bases between. The CDR3 runs 15 residues. Germline CDR1 is WSHSY and CDR2 is SAAADI. The CDR3 DNA reads as TGCGCCAGCAGTGAGCAAAGGGGCGAAGGAGAAAAACTGTTTTTT. Translating it yields CASSEQRGEGEKLFF.

The V gene is TRBV19, the J gene TRBJ1-3; the D gene is possibly TRBD1 (6 bases). This CDR3 contains 15 residues. Per the germline V gene, CDR1 is LNHDA and CDR2 is SQIVND (reference sequence). V was cut by 5 bases and J by 0 bases, with 11 bases left in between. CDR3 sequence: CASSPRDISGNTIYF. CDR3 DNA: TGTGCCAGTAGTCCCCGGGACATCTCTGGAAACACCATATATTTT.

The rearrangement uses TRBV29-1 and TRBJ2-5; D remains unclear. The end of the DNA fits TRBJ2-7 better, so the J call may be wrong. The CDR3 is made up of 15 amino acids. Germline-derived CDR1 and CDR2 are SQVTM and ANQGSEA. CDR3 DNA sequence: TGCAGCGTTGAAGATCGGTCAGGCTTTTTTTACGAGCAGTACTTC. Its protein is CSVEDRSGFFYEQYF.

The V and J genes are TRBV19 and TRBJ1-6; 7 nucleotides align to TRBD1. Trimming cost V 5 bases and J 9 bases; bases outside gene matches: 10. The V gene's germline CDR1 is LNHDA and CDR2 SQIVND (reference sequence). The CDR3 is 15 amino acids. The CDR3 nucleotides are TGTGCCAGTAGTCCTAAGGAGGGGGCGGCTTCACCCCTCCACTTT. It yields the protein CASSPKEGAASPLHF.